Listed below are T cell receptor beta chains from one sample, sequenced in a study of molecular identifiers for immune sequencing clone quantification. TCRdb reanalysed the PCR reads using MiXCR and keeps one entry per CDR3 protein. This sample has 80,000 to 130,000 distinct CDR3 sequences, with roughly a third found just once. Sequencing used naive CD8+ T cells from blood, with Jurkat cell RNA spiked in. The receptors were gathered from a human donor in good health. Some libraries in this study had Jurkat cell RNA spiked in. CDR3s include the opening cysteine and the closing phenylalanine or tryptophan. D genes are given only for firm matches. Not every row has a clone size; where given, it reads once, few, many or a size class.

few,TRBJ2-7,TRBV6-6,12,.,TGTGCCAGCGGTTATAGGGACTACGAGCAGTACTTC,CASGYRDYEQYF
.,TRBJ2-5,TRBV27,16,TRBD2,TGTGCCAGCAGTTTGATAGCGGGAGGGCCAGGAGAGACCCAGTACTTC,CASSLIAGGPGETQYF
many,TRBJ2-7,TRBV4-2,15,TRBD1,TGTGCCAGCAGCCATCGACAGGGCGCTGCGTACGAGCAGTACTTC,CASSHRQGAAYEQYF
.,TRBJ2-2,TRBV5-1,14,.,TGCGCCAGCAGCTTGAACCTGAACCCCGGGGGGCTGTTTTTT,CASSLNLNPGGLFF
.,TRBJ2-7,TRBV7-8,12,TRBD2,TGCTCGGCGGGAGCCGCTCCCTACGAGCAGTACTTC,CSAGAAPYEQYF
few,TRBJ2-3,TRBV4-1,17,TRBD2,TGCGCCAGCAGCCAGGGGGGACTAGCGGAAGTCACAGATACGCAGTATTTT,CASSQGGLAEVTDTQYF
.,TRBJ2-3,TRBV5-6,15,TRBD1,TGTGCCAGCCGAGAGACAGGGACCAGCACAGATACGCAGTATTTT,CASRETGTSTDTQYF
many,TRBJ2-7,TRBV6-6,12,.,TGTGCCAGCAGTTACTCGGGGGTCGAGCAGTACTTC,CASSYSGVEQYF
.,TRBJ1-2,TRBV5-4,13,.,TGTGCCAGCAGCTCTAGTACGGACTATGGCTACACCTTC,CASSSSTDYGYTF
many,TRBJ1-5,TRBV4-3,14,.,TGCGCCAGCAGCCCCGTTTTGGGTAATCAGCCCCAGCATTTT,CASSPVLGNQPQHF
few,TRBJ1-5,TRBV12-3/TRBV12-4,14,.,TGTGCCAGCAGTTTGTGGGGTGGCCGCCAGCCCCAGCATTTT,CASSLWGGRQPQHF
.,TRBJ2-1,TRBV6-2/TRBV6-3,11,.,TGTGCCAGCAGACGCGGACTTTTATCCGTCTTC,CASRRGLLSVF
.,TRBJ1-1,TRBV19,15,.,TGTGCCAGTAGTATAGCGGTGGTTAAGGGCACTGAAGCTTTCTTT,CASSIAVVKGTEAFF
.,TRBJ2-3,TRBV12-5,17,.,TGTGCTAGTGTCAATGGACCTCTAGGGAACGGCACAGATACGCAGTATTTT,CASVNGPLGNGTDTQYF
.,TRBJ1-1,TRBV28,12,.,TGTCCCAGCAGTTTACACGGGCGAGAAGCTTACTTT,CPSSLHGREAYF